This TCR beta chain was observed in a study of Graves' ophthalmopathy and Graves' hyperthyroidism. The wider study: Before any treatment, peripheral blood was taken at the initial diagnosis.

TCR beta CDR3 regions were amplified from RNA transcripts. Scientists carried out first-round RT-PCR using HTBI primers and then a second-round multiplex PCR. TCRdb reanalysed the multiplex PCR reads using MiXCR and keeps one entry per CDR3 protein. The sample lists about 400,000 distinct CDR3 sequences, approximately 16% occurring once. The V end was cut by 6 bases, the J end by 7 bases, with 15 bases between. The CDR3 contains 13 residues. PBMCs were isolated by Ficoll-Paque density gradient centrifugation, using more than 8.5 ml of fresh peripheral blood as the starting material. The sample taken for sequencing was peripheral blood. The rearrangement joins TRBV12-3 or TRBV12-4 to TRBJ1-2; D perhaps matches TRBD1 (5 bases). This TCR was recovered from a woman in her late teens or twenties with Graves' ophthalmopathy. This chain's CDR3 is CASSTDNPRGYTF. The CDR3 region has the DNA TGTGCCAGCAGCACGGACAATCCTCGTGGCTACACCTTC.